This record covers a single T cell receptor beta chain. What it binds is not known. 13 Jbeta primers and 60 Vbeta primers were used for the PCR. In the authors' workflow: Unique TCR beta chains totaled roughly 80 million in a later count, with roughly 11 million of them shared. Sequencing used immunoSEQ multiplex PCR; TCRdb keeps in-frame clones, though not all of them. That table furnishes V, J and clone size, whereas the DNA furnished D and trimming. The sample has 150,000 to 200,000 clones; 80% to 85% are singletons. The data were obtained in a study of cytomegalovirus exposure and HLA in healthy donors. Findings and caveats of the study: A few chains tied to CMV proved CMV antigen-specific in vitro. One later analysis reportedly identified an Asian-associated ancestry cluster that showed fewer N-insertions than the approximately 700-donor mean.

The CDR3 contains 15 residues. V lost 8 bases, J lost 1 base, and 8 bases stayed unmatched. CDR1 and CDR2 (germline): SGHTA, FQGTGA. The material sequenced was PBMCs. V is TRBV7-3 and J is TRBJ2-5, with TRBD2 matching 9 bases. The sequence was obtained from a boy aged 5-17 years in good health and CMV-seronegative. CDR3 DNA sequence: TGTGCCAGCGCGTGGGCGGGAGGGCTCCAAGAGACCCAGTACTTC. Its protein product is CASAWAGGLQETQYF.